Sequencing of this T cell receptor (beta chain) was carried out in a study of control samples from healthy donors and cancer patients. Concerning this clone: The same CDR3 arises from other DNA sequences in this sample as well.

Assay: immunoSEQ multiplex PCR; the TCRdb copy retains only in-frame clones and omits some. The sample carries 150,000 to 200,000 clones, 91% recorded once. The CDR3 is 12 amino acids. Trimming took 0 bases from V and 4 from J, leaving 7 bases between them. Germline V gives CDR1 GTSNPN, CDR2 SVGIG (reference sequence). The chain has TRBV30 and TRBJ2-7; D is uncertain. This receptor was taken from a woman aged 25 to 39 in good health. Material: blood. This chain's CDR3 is CAWSVQGYEQYF. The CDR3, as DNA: TGTGCCTGGAGTGTACAAGGGTACGAGCAGTACTTC.